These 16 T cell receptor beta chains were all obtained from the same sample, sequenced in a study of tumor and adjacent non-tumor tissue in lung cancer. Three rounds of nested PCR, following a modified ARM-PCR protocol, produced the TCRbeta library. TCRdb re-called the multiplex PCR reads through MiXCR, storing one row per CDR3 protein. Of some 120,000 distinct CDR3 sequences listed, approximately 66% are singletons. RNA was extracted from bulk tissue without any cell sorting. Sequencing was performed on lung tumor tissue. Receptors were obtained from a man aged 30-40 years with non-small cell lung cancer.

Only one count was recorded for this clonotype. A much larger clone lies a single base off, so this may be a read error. CDR3 protein: CASSLGGPTPEVFF. CDR3 in DNA: TGCGCCAGCAGCTTGGGGGGACCGACCCCTGAAGTTTTCTTT. The chain carries TRBV5-1 and TRBJ1-1, with a weak D call TRBD1 (5 bases). The germline CDR1 and CDR2 sequences are SGHRS and YFSETQ. The CDR3 contains 14 residues.

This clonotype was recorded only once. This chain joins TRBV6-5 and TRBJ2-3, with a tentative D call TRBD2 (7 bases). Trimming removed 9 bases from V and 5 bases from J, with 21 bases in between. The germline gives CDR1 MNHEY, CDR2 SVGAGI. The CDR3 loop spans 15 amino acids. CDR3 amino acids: CASGYSGGIGDTQYF. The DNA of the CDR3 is TGTGCCAGTGGTTACTCGGGGGGCATTGGAGATACGCAGTATTTT.

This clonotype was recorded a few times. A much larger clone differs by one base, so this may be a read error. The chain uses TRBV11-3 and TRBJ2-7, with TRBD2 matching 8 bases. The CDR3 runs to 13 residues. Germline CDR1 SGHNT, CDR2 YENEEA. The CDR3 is CVSSPGGGSEQYF. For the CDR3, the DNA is TGTGTCAGCAGCCCCGGGGGGGGTTCCGAGCAGTACTTC.

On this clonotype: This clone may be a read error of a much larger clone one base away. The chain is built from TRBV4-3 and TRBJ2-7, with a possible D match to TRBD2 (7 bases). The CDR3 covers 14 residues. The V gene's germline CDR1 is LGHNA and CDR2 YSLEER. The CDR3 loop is CTSSRSGGSYEQYF. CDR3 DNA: TGCACCAGCAGTAGATCGGGGGGCAGTTACGAGCAGTACTTC.

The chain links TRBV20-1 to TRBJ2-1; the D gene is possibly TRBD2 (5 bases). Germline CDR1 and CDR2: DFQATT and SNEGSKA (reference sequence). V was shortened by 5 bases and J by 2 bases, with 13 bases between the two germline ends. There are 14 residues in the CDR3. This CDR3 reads CSAQDYLTYNEQFF. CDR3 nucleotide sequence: TGCAGTGCTCAAGACTACCTTACCTACAATGAGCAGTTCTTC.

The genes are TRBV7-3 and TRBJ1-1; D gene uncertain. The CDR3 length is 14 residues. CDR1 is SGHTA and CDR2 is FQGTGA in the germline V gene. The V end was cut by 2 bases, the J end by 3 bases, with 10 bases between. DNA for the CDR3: TGTGCCAGCAGCTTACAGGTAGCGGACACTGAAGCTTTCTTT. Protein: CASSLQVADTEAFF.

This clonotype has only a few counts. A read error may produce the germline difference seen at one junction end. This CDR3 is CASSLAVKASGSHEHFF. CDR3 coding DNA: TGTGCCAGTAGCTTAGCTGTAAAAGCTAGCGGGAGCCATGAGCACTTCTTC. V usage is TRBV11-2 and J usage is TRBJ2-1; 10 bases agree with TRBD2. The CDR3 sequence is 17 residues long. Germline lookup yields CDR1 SGHAT and CDR2 FQNNGV.

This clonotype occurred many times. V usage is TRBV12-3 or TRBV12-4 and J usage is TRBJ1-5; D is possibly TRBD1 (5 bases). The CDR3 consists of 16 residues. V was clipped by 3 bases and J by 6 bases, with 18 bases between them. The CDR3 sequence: CASSFGGRAGSQPQHF. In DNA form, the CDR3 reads TGTGCCAGCAGTTTCGGGGGTAGGGCCGGGAGTCAGCCCCAGCATTTT.

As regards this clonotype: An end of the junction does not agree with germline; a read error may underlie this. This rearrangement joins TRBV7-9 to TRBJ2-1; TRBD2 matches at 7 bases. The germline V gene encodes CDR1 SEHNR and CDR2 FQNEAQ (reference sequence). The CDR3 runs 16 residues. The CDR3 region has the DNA TGTGCCAGCAGCTCAAGTGGGACTAAGGGATACAATGAGCAGTCCTTC. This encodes CASSSSGTKGYNEQSF.

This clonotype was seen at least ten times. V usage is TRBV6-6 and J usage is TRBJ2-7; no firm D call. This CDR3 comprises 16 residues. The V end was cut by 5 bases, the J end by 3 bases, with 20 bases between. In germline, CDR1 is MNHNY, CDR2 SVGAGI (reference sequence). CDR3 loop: CASSVGQTSHYYEQYF. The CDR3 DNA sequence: TGTGCCAGCAGTGTAGGCCAGACAAGCCATTACTACGAGCAGTACTTC.

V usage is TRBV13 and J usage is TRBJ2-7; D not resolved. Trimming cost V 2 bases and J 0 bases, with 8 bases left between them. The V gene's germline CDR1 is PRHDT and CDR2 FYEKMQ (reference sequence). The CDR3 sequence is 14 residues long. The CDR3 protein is CASSLIPASYEQYF. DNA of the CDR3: TGTGCCAGCAGCTTAATCCCAGCCTCCTACGAGCAGTACTTC.

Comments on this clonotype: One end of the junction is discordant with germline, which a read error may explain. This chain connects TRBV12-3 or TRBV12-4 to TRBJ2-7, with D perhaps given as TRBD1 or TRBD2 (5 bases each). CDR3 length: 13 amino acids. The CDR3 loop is CASMVEGTYERHF. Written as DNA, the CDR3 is TGTGCCAGCATGGTCGAGGGGACCTACGAGCGGCACTTC.

The CDR3 loop is CAVGQHEQYF. The CDR3 DNA reads as TGTGCCGTCGGACAGCACGAGCAGTACTTC. The genes are TRBV30 and TRBJ2-7; tentatively, D is TRBD1 (6 bases). Trimming pared 8 bases from V and 5 bases from J, leaving 10 bases between. The CDR3 loop spans 10 amino acids. Looked up from germline, CDR1 is GTSNPN and CDR2 is SVGIG (reference sequence).

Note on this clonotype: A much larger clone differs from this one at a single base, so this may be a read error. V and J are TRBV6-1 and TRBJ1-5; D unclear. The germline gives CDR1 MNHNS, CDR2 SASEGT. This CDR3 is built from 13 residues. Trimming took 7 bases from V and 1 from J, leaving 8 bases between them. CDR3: CASTAKSNQPQHF. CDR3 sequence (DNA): TGTGCCAGCACGGCGAAAAGCAATCAGCCCCAGCATTTT.

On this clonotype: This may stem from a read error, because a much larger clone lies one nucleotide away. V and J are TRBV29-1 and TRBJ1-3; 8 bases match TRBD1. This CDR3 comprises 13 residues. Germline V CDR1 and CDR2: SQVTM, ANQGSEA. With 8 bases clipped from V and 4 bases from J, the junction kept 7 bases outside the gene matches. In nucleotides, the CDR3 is TGCAGCTTTTATTGGACAGGGGGAAACACCATATATTTT. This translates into CSFYWTGGNTIYF.

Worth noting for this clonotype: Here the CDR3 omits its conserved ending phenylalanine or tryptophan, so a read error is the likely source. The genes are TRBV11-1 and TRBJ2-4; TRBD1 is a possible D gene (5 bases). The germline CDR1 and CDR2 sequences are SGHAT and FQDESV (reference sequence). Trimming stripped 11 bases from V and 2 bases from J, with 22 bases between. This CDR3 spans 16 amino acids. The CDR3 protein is CAGTHSGRATKNIQYS. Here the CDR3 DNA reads TGTGCCGGTACCCACTCAGGCAGGGCGACCAAAAACATTCAGTACTCC.